This T cell receptor (beta chain) emerged from a study of T cells expressing NK-cell markers. Study-level background: With respect to HCMV, seven of the eight sequenced donors were seropositive, and one was seronegative.

Synthesis of TCR beta cDNA relied on 5'RACE template switching carrying UMIs. TCRdb re-called the 5' RACE reads, yielding one record per CDR3 amino acid sequence without DNA. In total, the table holds about 410,000 distinct CDR3 sequences. Findings and caveats of the study: The contribution of dominant NKG2C+ clonotypes to CD8+ T cells in a handful of donors was roughly 1.0-7.5%.

Remarks on this clonotype: Its target is not known.

The TCR comes from a woman between 50 and 59 years old in good health. The sequenced material came from blood T cells: a sorted CD56 or NKG2C T cell subset, CD4+ or CD8+ T cells, or bulk PBMC T cells (not recorded which).

CDR3 in amino acids: CAISVARDLSGSPLHF. The chain is built from TRBV10-3 and TRBJ1-6. The CDR3 sequence is 16 residues long. From germline, CDR1 is ENHRY and CDR2 SYGVKD.